What follows is one T cell receptor beta chain and its context. This PCR relied on a set of 60 Vbeta primers and 13 Jbeta primers. Using immunoSEQ multiplex PCR, the repertoire was profiled, and TCRdb retains in-frame clones only, with some absent. The data contain about 120,000 clones, approximately 80% of them seen just once; the ten biggest clones take up 2.7%. These data are taken from a study of cytomegalovirus exposure and HLA in healthy donors. The sequencing input was PBMCs. This TCR derives from a woman aged 40 to 50 in good health and CMV-seropositive.

The CDR3, as DNA: TGTGCCAGCAGTTACTCGGGACAGGCAAACTCACCCCTCCACTTT. Its protein product is CASSYSGQANSPLHF. The chain couples TRBV6-5 to TRBJ1-6; 8 bases agree with TRBD1. Germline V CDR1 and CDR2: MNHEY, SVGAGI. V shed 0 bases and J 10 bases; nucleotides not matched to a gene: 5. The CDR3 is made up of 15 amino acids.